A single sample is the source of the 10 T cell receptor beta chains below, sequenced in a study of cytomegalovirus exposure and HLA in healthy donors. The PCR contained 60 Vbeta and 13 Jbeta primers. Using immunoSEQ multiplex PCR, the repertoire was profiled, and TCRdb retains in-frame clones only, with some absent. The sample yields some 130,000 clones, 70% to 80% seen once. Source material: PBMCs. The receptors shown here come from a woman aged 50 to 60 in good health and CMV-seronegative.

The chain uses TRBV27 and TRBJ2-3, with 10 bases identical to TRBD1. After removal of 7 bases from V and 5 bases from J, the junction contained 9 bases not matched to a gene. Germline V gives CDR1 MNHEY, CDR2 SMNVEV (reference sequence). The CDR3 has 15 amino acids. Written as DNA, the CDR3 is TGTGCCAGCAAACCCCGGACAGGGGGGGGAGATACGCAGTATTTT. This translates into CASKPRTGGGDTQYF.

This clone was detected a few times. The chain's CDR3 is CASSFPRYATEAFF. CDR3 in DNA: TGTGCCAGCAGCTTCCCCAGATACGCCACTGAAGCTTTCTTT. The V call is TRBV7-9, the J call TRBJ1-1, with D unclear. The CDR3 covers 14 residues. In germline, CDR1 is SEHNR, CDR2 FQNEAQ (reference sequence). Trimming took 3 bases from V and 4 from J, leaving 12 bases between them.

V usage is TRBV27 and J usage is TRBJ2-5, with 7 bases matching TRBD1. Germline CDR1 is MNHEY and CDR2 is SMNVEV (reference sequence). The CDR3 loop spans 14 amino acids. Trimming removed 2 bases from V and 5 bases from J; junction bases left unmatched: 5. The CDR3 here is CASSLDRAWETQYF. CDR3 nucleotide sequence: TGTGCCAGCAGTTTAGACAGGGCCTGGGAGACCCAGTACTTC.

The chain joins TRBV19 to TRBJ2-7; D gene uncertain. The length of the CDR3 is 15 residues. Germline V gene sequence: CDR1 LNHDA, CDR2 SQIVND (reference sequence). Deletions cut 4 bases from V and 2 bases from J, with 15 bases between. CDR3 nucleotides: TGTGCCAGTAGTAAGTCTCGGCTAGAGACCTACGAGCAGTACTTC. Its translation is CASSKSRLETYEQYF.

This clone was counted a few times. CDR3 sequence: CAWSVRSGAYNGYTF. The CDR3 DNA sequence: TGTGCCTGGAGTGTACGTTCAGGGGCTTACAATGGCTACACCTTC. The J gene is TRBJ1-2, the V gene TRBV30, with TRBD1 as a possible D gene (6 bases). The CDR3 consists of 15 residues. Trimming removed 0 bases from V and 6 bases from J, with 17 bases in between. Germline V gives CDR1 GTSNPN, CDR2 SVGIG (reference sequence).

The chain links TRBV2 to TRBJ1-1, with 7 bases lining up with TRBD1. This CDR3 region has 13 residues. V lost 6 bases to trimming and J lost 3 bases; unmatched junction nucleotides: 4. Germline CDR1 SNHLY, CDR2 FYNNEI. The CDR3 here is CASSDRADTEAFF. The CDR3 nucleotides are TGTGCCAGCAGCGACAGGGCCGACACTGAAGCTTTCTTT.

The chain recombines TRBV6-1 with TRBJ2-7; 11 bases map to TRBD2. The CDR3 spans 13 residues. Germline assignment: CDR1 MNHNS and CDR2 SASEGT. With V trimmed by 8 bases and J by 4 bases, 4 bases remained unmatched. CDR3 bases: TGTGCCAGCTCGGCTAGCGGGAGGTACGAGCAGTACGTC. This encodes CASSASGRYEQYV.

This clone appeared a few times. The gene calls are TRBV5-1 and TRBJ2-7; TRBD2 matches 9 bases. With 2 bases clipped from V and 6 bases from J, the junction kept 9 bases outside the gene matches. Per the germline V gene, CDR1 is SGHRS and CDR2 is YFSETQ. CDR3 length: 15 residues. This CDR3 reads CASSFLAGSPSEQYF. In DNA form, the CDR3 reads TGCGCCAGCAGCTTCCTAGCGGGATCGCCAAGCGAGCAGTACTTC.

The CDR3 region is CASSLYTSSTDTQYF. CDR3 coding DNA: TGTGCCAGCAGCTTATATACTTCTAGCACAGATACGCAGTATTTT. J is TRBJ2-3 and V is TRBV7-9; D gene uncertain. Trimming cost V 2 bases and J 0 bases, with 9 bases left between them. Germline CDR1 SEHNR, CDR2 FQNEAQ (reference sequence). The CDR3 totals 15 residues.

This rearrangement joins TRBV10-3 to TRBJ2-5; D is perhaps TRBD2 (5 bases). The V gene's germline CDR1 is ENHRY and CDR2 SYGVKD. The CDR3 loop spans 17 amino acids. V gave up 2 bases and J gave up 1 base, with 17 bases separating them. CDR3 region: CAISEPEEAGPQETQYF. In DNA, the CDR3 is TGTGCCATCAGTGAGCCCGAGGAGGCGGGCCCCCAAGAGACCCAGTACTTC.